One sample yielded the 14 T cell receptor beta chains listed below, sequenced in a study of cytomegalovirus exposure and HLA in healthy donors (dated by TCRdb to about 2017). The library was prepared using the immunoSEQ multiplex PCR assay. A mixture of 60 forward primers for TCR Vbeta segments and 13 reverse primers for TCR Jbeta segments was used in the multiplex PCR. TCRdb obtained this table from immuneACCESS and retained in-frame rearrangements with V and J assigned. These tables miss some clones; where compared with another copy, unresolved V genes account for less than half of the shortfall, and the remainder is unexplained. The sample records some 130,000 clones, over 60% of which are singletons. The leading ten clones occupy roughly 2% of the sample. Material for sequencing was PBMCs. Receptors were obtained from a man aged 18-30 years in good health and CMV-seronegative.

The chain employs TRBV5-1 and TRBJ2-7; 8 nucleotides line up with TRBD2. Per the germline V gene, CDR1 is SGHRS and CDR2 is YFSETQ. With 4 bases clipped from V and 5 bases from J, the junction kept 5 bases outside the gene matches. The CDR3 runs 13 residues. CDR3 sequence reads: CASSLGGGNEQYV. The CDR3 region has the DNA TGCGCCAGCAGCCTGGGCGGGGGGAACGAGCAGTACGTC.

The chain recombines TRBV7-9 with TRBJ1-1; perhaps TRBD1 as D (6 bases). This CDR3 spans 13 amino acids. Deletions cut 1 base from V and 11 bases from J, with 14 bases between. The germline CDR1 and CDR2 sequences are SEHNR and FQNEAQ (reference sequence). CDR3 sequence: CASSLGLGGGAFF. CDR3 DNA: TGTGCCAGCAGCTTAGGCCTGGGAGGGGGGGCTTTCTTT.

The rearrangement joins TRBV28 to TRBJ2-7; maybe TRBD1 (6 bases). Germline CDR1 and CDR2: MDHEN and SYDVKM. This CDR3 spans 14 amino acids. Between the trimmed V and J ends, which lost 6 bases and 2 bases, there was a span of 14 bases. The CDR3 loop reads CASSWGPPPYEQYF. In DNA, the CDR3 is TGTGCCAGCAGCTGGGGGCCCCCTCCCTACGAGCAGTACTTC.

The chain combines TRBV28 with TRBJ2-7, with D possibly TRBD2 on 5 matching bases. Deletions cut 3 bases from V and 3 bases from J, with 21 bases between. Germline-derived CDR1 and CDR2 are MDHEN and SYDVKM. The CDR3 is 17 residues long. The CDR3 DNA is TGTGCCAGCAGTTTTGGCGTCATAGTGGCGGGCCACTACGAGCAGTACTTC. Residues: CASSFGVIVAGHYEQYF. The full variable domain, with the rest looked up from reference TRBV28 and TRBJ2-7, is DVKVTQSSRYLVKRTGEKVFLECVQDMDHENMFWYRQDPGLGLRLIYFSYDVKMKEKGDIPEGYSVSREKKERFSLILESASTNQTSMYLCASSFGVIVAGHYEQYFGPGTRLTVT.

The rearrangement uses TRBV9 and TRBJ2-1; tentative D call: TRBD2 (6 bases). The CDR3 is 23 residues long. The germline V and J ends were trimmed by 2 bases and 12 bases, with 45 bases remaining between them. Germline CDR1 and CDR2: SGDLS and YYNGEE. CDR3 in DNA: TGTGCCAGCAGCGTTAATCACCGCCCCGACAAACAGCACGGGAGTCTAGGTCGTGGGGGGCAGTTCTTC. It codes for CASSVNHRPDKQHGSLGRGGQFF.

The chain couples TRBV5-1 to TRBJ1-4, with 9 bases fitting TRBD1. The CDR3 consists of 16 residues. CDR1 is SGHRS, CDR2 YFSETQ, per germline. V shed 0 bases, J shed 3 bases, and the junction held 3 bases outside the gene matches. The CDR3 nucleotides are TGCGCCAGCAGCTTGGTGGGACAGGGAGCTAATGAAAAACTGTTTTTT. This translates into CASSLVGQGANEKLFF. The whole variable domain, filled in from reference TRBV5-1 and TRBJ1-4, reads KAGVTQTPRYLIKTRGQQVTLSCSPISGHRSVSWYQQTPGQGLQFLFEYFSETQRNKGNFPGRFSGRQFSNSRSEMNVSTLELGDSALYLCASSLVGQGANEKLFFGSGTQLSVL.

This chain uses TRBV6-1 with TRBJ2-6; D remains unclear. CDR3 length: 15 amino acids. Deletions cut 8 bases from V and 0 bases from J, with 11 bases between. Germline values: CDR1 MNHNS, CDR2 SASEGT. For the CDR3, the DNA is TGTGCCAGCCTCTTACAGAGCTCTGGGGCCAACGTCCTGACTTTC. It translates to CASLLQSSGANVLTF.

The chain carries TRBV4-3 and TRBJ2-1; 10 bases line up with TRBD2. V lost 0 bases and J lost 0; bases outside the gene matches: 14. The CDR3 spans 21 residues. Germline V lookup: CDR1 LGHNA, CDR2 YSLEER. CDR3 amino acids: CASSQDLLRGPSGSSYNEQFF. For the CDR3, the DNA is TGCGCCAGCAGCCAAGATCTTCTACGGGGTCCTAGCGGGAGCTCCTACAATGAGCAGTTCTTC.

This clone was detected only once. The chain has TRBV7-6 and TRBJ2-1; possibly TRBD2 for D (6 bases). V lost 3 bases and J 4 bases, leaving 22 bases between the germline ends. The CDR3 has 18 residues. From germline, CDR1 is SGHVS and CDR2 FNYEAQ. CDR3 nucleotide sequence: TGTGCCAGCAGCTTTTTTGCTTTTGGCGGGGACCCTTACAATGAGCAGTTCTTC. Translation: CASSFFAFGGDPYNEQFF.

V gene TRBV6-5 combines with J gene TRBJ2-7; 10 bases map to TRBD2. The V gene end was trimmed by 0 bases and the J gene end by 2 bases; junction bases not matched to a gene: 4. Germline V gene lookup returns CDR1 MNHEY and CDR2 SVGAGI. The CDR3 runs to 16 residues. For the CDR3, the DNA is TGTGCCAGCAGTTACTCACGGACTAGCGGCACCTACGAGCAGTACTTC. Translated: CASSYSRTSGTYEQYF.

Regarding this clone: Germline and junction disagree at one end, which may indicate a read error. The rearrangement uses TRBV4-1 and TRBJ1-2, with 8 bases aligning to TRBD1. Germline V CDR1 and CDR2: MGHRA, YSYEKL. The CDR3 is 15 residues long. This chain's CDR3 is CASSQAPTGDWSYPF. The CDR3, as DNA: TGCGCCAGCAGCCAAGCCCCGACAGGGGATTGGAGCTACCCCTTC.

The chain joins TRBV7-3 to TRBJ2-1; no clear D. The V end lost 1 base, the J end lost 10 bases, and 8 bases lay between the germline ends. Germline V gives CDR1 SGHTA, CDR2 FQGTGA. This CDR3 is built from 12 residues. In DNA form, the CDR3 reads TGTGCCAGCAGCTTAAATGGCGGCGAGCAGTTCTTC. Translating it yields CASSLNGGEQFF. Full variable domain (missing parts from reference TRBV7-3 and TRBJ2-1): GAGVSQTPSNKVTEKGKYVELRCDPISGHTALYWYRQSLGQGPEFLIYFQGTGAADDSGLPNDRFFAVRPEGSVSTLKIQRTERGDSAVYLCASSLNGGEQFFGPGTRLTVL.

The rearrangement links TRBV5-1 to TRBJ2-2; D perhaps matches TRBD2 (5 bases). The ends were cut back, 4 bases at V and 4 bases at J, with 11 bases in the middle. The germline CDR1 and CDR2 sequences are SGHRS and YFSETQ. This CDR3 spans 14 amino acids. The CDR3 protein is CASSRKSGTGELFF. The CDR3 nucleotides read TGCGCCAGCAGCCGGAAAAGCGGCACCGGGGAGCTGTTTTTT.

J is TRBJ1-5 and V is TRBV18, with D possibly matching TRBD1 (6 bases). V lost 8 bases and J lost 2, with 13 bases in between. The germline V gene has CDR1 KGHSH and CDR2 LQKENI. The CDR3 totals 14 residues. CDR3 region: CASALDSGNQPQHF. The DNA for the CDR3 is TGTGCCAGCGCCCTGGACAGTGGCAATCAGCCCCAGCATTTT.